The rows below give T cell receptor beta chains drawn from one sample of a study of Ad26.COV2.S vaccination and SARS-CoV-2 variants. Method: immunoSEQ multiplex PCR; TCRdb's copy keeps in-frame clones and lacks some. The table shows about 350,000 clones, with 86% occurring only once. The source material was peripheral blood, sampled in a trial of Ad26.COV2.S vaccine versus placebo. The receptors here all came from a person aged 18-65 years who received the Ad26.COV2.S COVID-19 vaccine or a placebo. The CDR3 runs from the conserved cysteine through the conserved F or W. The D gene is left open where the match is weak. Where a row states a size, it is once, few, many or the class of an expanded clone; other rows omit it.

clone_size j_call v_call d_call cdr3_nt cdr3_aa
. TRBJ2-3 TRBV7-2 TRBD2 TGTGCCAGCAGCTCGCGACTAGCGGGTAGCACAGATACGCAGTATTTT CASSSRLAGSTDTQYF
. TRBJ2-7 TRBV6-6 . TGTGCCAGCAGTGTCAGACTCTACGAGCAGTACTTC CASSVRLYEQYF
. TRBJ1-1 TRBV28 TRBD1 TGTGCCAGCAGCACGACGCAGGGGGCGGACACTGAAGCTTTCTTT CASSTTQGADTEAFF
. TRBJ2-1 TRBV4-3 . TGCGCCAGCAGCCAAGAAGGTCTAGAAGACAATGAGCAGTTCTTC CASSQEGLEDNEQFF
. TRBJ2-1 TRBV3-1/TRBV3-2 TRBD2 TGTGCCAGCAGTTTCGAGCGGGACTATTACAATGAGCAGTTCTTC CASSFERDYYNEQFF
. TRBJ1-1 TRBV18 . TGTGCCAGCTCACCACCGTCGAGGGGCCCAAGGGATGCTGAAGCTTTCTTT CASSPPSRGPRDAEAFF
. TRBJ2-1 TRBV9 TRBD1 TGTGCCAGCAGCCCGGGACAGAACAATGAGCAGTTCTTC CASSPGQNNEQFF
few TRBJ1-5 TRBV19 . TGTGCCAGTAGTATAGGGGTAATCAGCAATCAGCCCCAGCATTTT CASSIGVISNQPQHF
few TRBJ2-3 TRBV4-1 . TGCGCCAGCAGCCAGTCCGCTGCTAGCACAGATACGCAGTATTTT CASSQSAASTDTQYF
. TRBJ2-2 TRBV11-2 TRBD1 TGTGCCAGCAGCCGCGGGACAGGGGGCGCTGGGACCGGGGAGCTGTTTTTT CASSRGTGGAGTGELFF